Listed below are T cell receptor beta chains from one sample, sequenced in a study of blood T cell repertoires in COVID-19. Profiling relied on immunoSEQ multiplex PCR, and the TCRdb table lists in-frame clones only, not all of them. Altogether roughly 330,000 clones are present, approximately 89% being singletons, with the ten largest covering 5.3%. The specimen sequenced was PBMCs or T cells enriched from blood (not recorded which). The source of these receptors is a woman in her 30s who had recovered from COVID-19. Each CDR3 is given with its conserved first and last residue. D genes are given only for firm matches. Not all rows give a size; the values are once, few, many and, for expanded clones, a class.

TRBJ2-7 - TRBV7-9 - CASSLGGRGYEQYF TGTGCCAGCAGCTTAGGCGGCAGGGGCTACGAGCAGTACTTC
TRBJ1-3 - TRBV7-6 - CASSLAPGGNGNTIYF TGTGCCAGCAGCTTAGCGCCCGGGGGTAACGGAAACACCATATATTTT
TRBJ1-2 TRBD1 TRBV5-4 - CASSFGGDRAGYTF TGTGCCAGCAGCTTCGGAGGGGACAGGGCTGGCTACACCTTC
TRBJ1-6 - TRBV4-2 few CASSQPTQNSPLHF TGTGCCAGCAGCCAACCTACACAGAATTCACCCCTCCACTTT
TRBJ2-1 - TRBV3-1/TRBV3-2 - CASSQDPIWTATVNNEQFF TGTGCCAGCAGCCAAGACCCCATCTGGACAGCGACGGTAAACAATGAGCAGTTCTTC
TRBJ1-3 - TRBV7-6 - CASTTWRGRASGNTIYF TGTGCCAGCACCACCTGGCGGGGAAGGGCCTCTGGAAACACCATATATTTT
TRBJ1-6 - TRBV5-6 - CASSPSGGRDSPLHF TGTGCCAGCAGCCCGTCGGGGGGCAGGGATTCACCCCTCCACTTT
TRBJ1-1 - TRBV30 - CAWSPGNTEAFF TGTGCCTGGAGTCCAGGAAACACTGAAGCTTTCTTT
TRBJ1-2 TRBD1 TRBV11-2 - CASSLGDRVIYGYTF TGTGCCAGCAGCTTAGGTGACAGGGTAATCTATGGCTACACCTTC
TRBJ2-5 TRBD2 TRBV2 few CASSEGAGGRQETQYF TGTGCCAGCAGTGAAGGAGCGGGGGGGCGTCAAGAGACCCAGTACTTC
TRBJ2-7 - TRBV5-1 - CASSATQGGGNEQYF TGCGCCAGCAGCGCAACCCAAGGGGGCGGGAACGAGCAGTACTTC
TRBJ2-3 - TRBV5-1 - CASSSYRADTQYF TGCGCCAGCAGCTCCTACAGGGCAGATACGCAGTATTTT
TRBJ2-3 - TRBV7-8 - CASSLRAGGVLSTDTQYF TGTGCCAGCAGCTTAAGGGCCGGAGGTGTTTTAAGCACAGATACGCAGTATTTT
TRBJ2-1 - TRBV2 once CASSEQRSSYNEQFF TGTGCCAGCAGTGAACAGCGGAGCTCCTACAATGAGCAGTTCTTC
TRBJ1-3 - TRBV6-5 once CASRAGPHSGNTIYF TGTGCCAGCAGGGCGGGCCCCCACTCTGGAAACACCATATATTTT
TRBJ2-2 - TRBV6-4 - CASSEGPGLIGELFF TGTGCCAGCAGTGAAGGGCCGGGGTTAATCGGGGAGCTGTTTTTT
TRBJ1-1 - TRBV4-1 - CASSFRSMNTEAFF TGCGCCAGCAGCTTTAGATCTATGAACACTGAAGCTTTCTTT
TRBJ2-3 TRBD2 TRBV29-1 - CSVVGGRGGTDTQYF TGCAGCGTTGTAGGAGGGCGGGGGGGCACAGATACGCAGTATTTT
TRBJ1-5 - TRBV19 few CASSDPGQQLRAQHF TGTGCCAGTAGCGACCCGGGACAACAACTTCGGGCCCAGCATTTT
TRBJ2-2 TRBD2 TRBV9 - CASSVRASGASNTGELFF TGTGCCAGCAGCGTCAGGGCTAGCGGGGCGTCGAACACCGGGGAGCTGTTTTTT
TRBJ2-6 - TRBV9 - CASTRIQGSGANVLTF TGTGCCAGTACGAGAATACAGGGTTCTGGGGCCAACGTCCTGACTTTC
TRBJ2-1 - TRBV14 - CASSQDRAKQFF TGTGCCAGCAGCCAAGATCGAGCTAAGCAGTTCTTC
TRBJ1-1 TRBD1 TRBV5-1 - CASSLGQTPEAFF TGCGCCAGCAGCCTGGGACAGACCCCTGAAGCTTTCTTT
TRBJ1-2 TRBD1 TRBV5-1 - CASSPTGANYGYTF TGCGCCAGCAGCCCCACAGGGGCTAACTATGGCTACACCTTC
TRBJ1-3 - TRBV6-1 - CASSEAAGWAGNTIYF TGTGCCAGCAGTGAAGCGGCAGGGTGGGCAGGAAACACCATATATTTT
TRBJ1-2 - TRBV15 once CATSQFANYGYTF TGTGCCACCAGCCAGTTTGCTAACTATGGCTACACCTTC
TRBJ1-2 TRBD1 TRBV4-2 - CASSPHTDRGYGYTF TGTGCCAGCAGCCCTCATACGGACAGGGGGTATGGCTACACCTTC
TRBJ2-2 - TRBV6-6 few CATSRVGTGELFF TGTGCCACCTCCAGGGTGGGGACCGGGGAGCTGTTTTTT
TRBJ2-7 TRBD1 TRBV11-2 - CASSLTAGGSYEQYF TGTGCCAGCAGCTTAACGGCAGGGGGAAGTTACGAGCAGTACTTC